The source of this T cell receptor beta chain is a study of identical twins. Through template switching, a universal primer site was introduced, and the cDNA contained unique molecular identifiers. TCRdb itself ran the 5' RACE reads through MiXCR, one entry per CDR3 protein. Altogether approximately 230,000 distinct CDR3 sequences are present, 6.5% to 8% being singletons, with the ten largest covering 14% to 15%. This clonotype appeared a few times. After removal of 6 bases from V and 4 bases from J, the junction contained 8 bases not matched to a gene. Germline V gene data show CDR1 as SGHTA and CDR2 as FQGNSA. The CDR3 is 14 amino acids. Each donor (without exception) was a healthy Caucasian. The sample was also reused in another study, on T cells expressing NK-cell markers. From that report: Investigators obtained TCR beta repertoires from sorted CD3+CD56+NKG2C+, CD3+CD56+NKG2C- and CD3+CD56-NKG2C+ T cells. In the group of eight sequenced donors, seven were HCMV-seropositive and one was seronegative.

Source material: CD8+ T cells sorted from blood. The J gene is TRBJ2-7, the V gene TRBV7-2, with 8 bases lining up with TRBD1. The sequence came from a woman under 30 in good health. CDR3 sequence (DNA): TGTGCCAGCAGACACACCGGGACAGGTTACGAGCAGTACTTC. Protein: CASRHTGTGYEQYF.